This TCR beta chain was captured by sequencing in a study of T cell responses to AZD1222 COVID-19 vaccine. General study results and limits: The study found vaccine-associated CD4 TCRs spanning spike, dominant at 160-218 and 743-854. Unmutated variant regions are reportedly targeted by nearly half of spike-specific TCRs. The study sampled repertoires only after the peak T cell response.

Repertoires were generated with immunoSEQ multiplex PCR, while TCRdb's copy carries only in-frame clones and drops some. The sample contains approximately 89,000 clones, about 89% of which appear only once. V was clipped by 4 bases and J by 3 bases, with 10 bases between them. The V gene's germline CDR1 is SEHNR and CDR2 FQNEAQ (reference sequence). The CDR3 spans 14 residues. With respect to this clone: Its antigen is undetermined.

Recipients boosted at about 4 weeks or about 12 weeks are pooled. The starting material was peripheral blood, obtained 28 days after the second AZD1222 dose. This sequence joins TRBV7-9 and TRBJ2-1; perhaps TRBD2 as D (6 bases). The clonotype was recovered from an adult who received the AZD1222 COVID-19 vaccine. CDR3 nucleotides: TGTGCCAGCAGCTCGGGGGACGACTACAATGAGCAGTTCTTC. Amino acids: CASSSGDDYNEQFF. The entire variable domain, with the rest obtained from reference TRBV7-9 and TRBJ2-1, is as follows: DTGVSQNPRHKITKRGQNVTFRCDPISEHNRLYWYRQTLGQGPEFLTYFQNEAQLEKSRLLSDRFSAERPKGSFSTLEIQRTEQGDSAMYLCASSSGDDYNEQFFGPGTRLTVL.